This entry concerns a single TCR beta chain. The antigen is unknown. Specified treatment: roughly 10-day PBMC culture with coronavirus spike peptide pools or control peptides (ViraFEST assay). It was with 9 to 10 IU/ml IL-2 and roughly 9 ug/ml peptide pools that 2 million to 2.5 million PBMCs per well were cultured. This CDR3 region has 16 residues. Trimming pared 4 bases from V and 0 bases from J, leaving 9 bases between. The germline CDR1 and CDR2 sequences are KGHDR and SFDVKD. The source of the sample is a study of vaccination and CD4 T cells after COVID-19. Looking at the study overall: Post-COVID sampling occurred a median about 100 days after diagnosis (range 35 to 161).

Sequenced with the Oncomine TCR Beta short-read assay was DNA taken from cultured CD4+ T cells. Using its own MiXCR run on the PCR reads, TCRdb lists one record per CDR3 protein. The sample holds thousands of distinct CDR3 sequences, 15% to 25% seen once. This rearrangement joins TRBV24-1 to TRBJ2-6; perhaps TRBD1 as D (5 bases). The clonotype originates from a human donor who had recovered from COVID-19. This specimen consisted of CD4+ T cells from blood, cultured in vitro, obtained after SARS-CoV-2 vaccination. CDR3 loop: CATSDRAISGANVLTF. CDR3 bases: TGTGCCACCAGTGACAGGGCGATCTCTGGGGCCAACGTCCTGACTTTC.